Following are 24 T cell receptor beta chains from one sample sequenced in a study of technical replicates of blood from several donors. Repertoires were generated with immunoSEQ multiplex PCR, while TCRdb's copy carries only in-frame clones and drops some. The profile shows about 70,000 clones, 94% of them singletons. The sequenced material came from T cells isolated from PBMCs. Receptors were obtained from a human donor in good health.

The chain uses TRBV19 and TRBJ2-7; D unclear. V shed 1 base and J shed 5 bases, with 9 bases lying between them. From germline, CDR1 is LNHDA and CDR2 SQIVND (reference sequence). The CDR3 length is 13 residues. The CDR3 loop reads CASSIGRWNEQYF. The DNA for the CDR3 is TGTGCCAGTAGTATAGGCAGGTGGAACGAGCAGTACTTC.

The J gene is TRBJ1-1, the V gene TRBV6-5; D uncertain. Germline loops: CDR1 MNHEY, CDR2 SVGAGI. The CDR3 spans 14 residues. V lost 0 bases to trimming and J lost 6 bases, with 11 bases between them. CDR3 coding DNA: TGTGCCAGCAGTTACTCGACGGAGTACCCTGAAGCTTTCTTT. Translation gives CASSYSTEYPEAFF.

The CDR3 protein is CSAGSAETQYF. The CDR3 nucleotides read TGCAGTGCGGGGAGCGCAGAGACCCAGTACTTC. The V gene is TRBV20-1, the J gene TRBJ2-5, with D possibly matching TRBD2 (5 bases). V lost 6 bases and J lost 4, with 9 bases in between. The CDR3 is made up of 11 amino acids. Germline loops: CDR1 DFQATT, CDR2 SNEGSKA (reference sequence).

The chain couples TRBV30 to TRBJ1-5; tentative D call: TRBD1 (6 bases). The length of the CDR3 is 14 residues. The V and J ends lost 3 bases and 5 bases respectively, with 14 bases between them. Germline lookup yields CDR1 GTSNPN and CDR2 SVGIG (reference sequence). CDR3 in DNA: TGTGCCTGGAGCGCCGTAGGGGGGGATCAGCCCCAGCATTTT. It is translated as CAWSAVGGDQPQHF.

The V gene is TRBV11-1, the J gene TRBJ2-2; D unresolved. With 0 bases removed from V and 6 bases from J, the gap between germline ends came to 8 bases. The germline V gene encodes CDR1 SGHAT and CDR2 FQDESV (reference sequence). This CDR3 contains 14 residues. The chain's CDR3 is CASSLAEHPGELFF. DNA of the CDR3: TGTGCCAGCAGCTTAGCTGAACACCCCGGGGAGCTGTTTTTT.

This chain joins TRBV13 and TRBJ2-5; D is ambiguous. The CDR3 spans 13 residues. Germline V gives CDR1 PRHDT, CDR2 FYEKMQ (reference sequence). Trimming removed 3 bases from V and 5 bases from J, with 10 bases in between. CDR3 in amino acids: CASSFNSRETQYF. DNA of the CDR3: TGTGCCAGCAGCTTTAACAGTAGGGAGACCCAGTACTTC.

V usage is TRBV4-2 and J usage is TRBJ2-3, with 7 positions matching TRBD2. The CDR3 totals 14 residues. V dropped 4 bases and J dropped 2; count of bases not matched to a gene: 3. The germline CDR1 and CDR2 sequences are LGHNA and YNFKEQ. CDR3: CASSPGGFTDTQYF. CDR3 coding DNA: TGTGCCAGCAGCCCCGGGGGGTTCACAGATACGCAGTATTTT.

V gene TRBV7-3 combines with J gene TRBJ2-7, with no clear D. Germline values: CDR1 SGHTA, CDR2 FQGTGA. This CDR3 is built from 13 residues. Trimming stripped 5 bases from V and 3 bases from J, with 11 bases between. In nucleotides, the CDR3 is TGTGCCAGCAGCCGTACTGAAAACTACGAGCAGTACTTC. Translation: CASSRTENYEQYF. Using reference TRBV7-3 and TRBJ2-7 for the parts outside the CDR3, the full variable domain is GAGVSQTPSNKVTEKGKYVELRCDPISGHTALYWYRQSLGQGPEFLIYFQGTGAADDSGLPNDRFFAVRPEGSVSTLKIQRTERGDSAVYLCASSRTENYEQYFGPGTRLTVT.

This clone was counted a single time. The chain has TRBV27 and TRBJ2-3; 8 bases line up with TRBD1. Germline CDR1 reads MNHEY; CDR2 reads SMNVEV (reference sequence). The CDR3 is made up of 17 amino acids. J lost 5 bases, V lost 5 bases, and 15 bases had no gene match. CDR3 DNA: TGTGCCAGCAGTGTTCAGGGGGCGATACGCAGGGGAGATACGCAGTATTTT. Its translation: CASSVQGAIRRGDTQYF.

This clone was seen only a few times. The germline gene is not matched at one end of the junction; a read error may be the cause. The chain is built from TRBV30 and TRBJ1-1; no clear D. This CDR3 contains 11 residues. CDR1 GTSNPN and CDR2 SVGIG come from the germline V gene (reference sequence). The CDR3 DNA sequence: TGTGCCCGGAGAGCGGACACTGAAGCTTTCTTT. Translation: CARRADTEAFF.

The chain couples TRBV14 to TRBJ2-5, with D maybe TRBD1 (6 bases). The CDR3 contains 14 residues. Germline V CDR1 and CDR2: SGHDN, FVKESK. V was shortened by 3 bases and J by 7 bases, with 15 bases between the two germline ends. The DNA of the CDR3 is TGTGCCAGCAGCCATGAACAGGGTCCGCGGACCCAGTACTTC. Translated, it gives CASSHEQGPRTQYF. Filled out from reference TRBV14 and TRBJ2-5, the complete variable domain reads EAGVTQFPSHSVIEKGQTVTLRCDPISGHDNLYWYRRVMGKEIKFLLHFVKESKQDESGMPNNRFLAERTGGTYSTLKVQPAELEDSGVYFCASSHEQGPRTQYFGPGTRLLVL.

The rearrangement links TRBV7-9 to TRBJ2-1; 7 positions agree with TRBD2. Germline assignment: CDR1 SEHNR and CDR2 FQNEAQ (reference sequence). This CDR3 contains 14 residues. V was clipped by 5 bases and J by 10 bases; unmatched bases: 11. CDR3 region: CASSLGGSLAEQFF. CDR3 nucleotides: TGTGCCAGCAGCCTCGGCGGGAGCCTTGCGGAGCAGTTCTTC.

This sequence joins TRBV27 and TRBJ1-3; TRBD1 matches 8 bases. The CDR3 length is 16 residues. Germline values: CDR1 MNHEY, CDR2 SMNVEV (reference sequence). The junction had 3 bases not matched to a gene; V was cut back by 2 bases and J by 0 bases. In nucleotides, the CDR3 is TGTGCCAGCAGTTTAGGACAGGGAAGCTCTGGAAACACCATATATTTT. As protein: CASSLGQGSSGNTIYF.

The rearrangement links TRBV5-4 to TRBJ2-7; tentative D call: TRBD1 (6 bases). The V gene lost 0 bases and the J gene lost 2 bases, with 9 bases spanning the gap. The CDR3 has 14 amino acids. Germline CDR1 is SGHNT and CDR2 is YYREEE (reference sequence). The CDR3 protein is CASSLGDTAYEQYF. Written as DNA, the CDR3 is TGTGCCAGCAGCTTGGGGGACACCGCCTACGAGCAGTACTTC.

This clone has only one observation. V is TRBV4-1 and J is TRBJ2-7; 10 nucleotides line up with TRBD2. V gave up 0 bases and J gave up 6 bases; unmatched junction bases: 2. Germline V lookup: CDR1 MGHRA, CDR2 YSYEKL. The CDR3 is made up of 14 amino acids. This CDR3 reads CASSQDTSGIEQYF. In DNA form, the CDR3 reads TGCGCCAGCAGCCAAGATACTAGCGGGATCGAGCAGTACTTC.

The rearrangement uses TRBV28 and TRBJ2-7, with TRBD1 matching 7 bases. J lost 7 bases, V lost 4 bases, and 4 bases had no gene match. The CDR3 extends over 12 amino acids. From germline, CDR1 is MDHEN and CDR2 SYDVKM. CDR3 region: CASSSYRGEQYF. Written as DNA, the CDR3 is TGTGCCAGCAGTTCATACAGGGGAGAGCAGTACTTC.

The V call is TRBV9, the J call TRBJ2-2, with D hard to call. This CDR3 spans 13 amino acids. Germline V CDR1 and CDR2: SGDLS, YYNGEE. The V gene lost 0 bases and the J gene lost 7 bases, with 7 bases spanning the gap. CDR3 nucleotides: TGTGCCAGCAGCGTAGACGGAGACGGGGAGCTGTTTTTT. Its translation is CASSVDGDGELFF.

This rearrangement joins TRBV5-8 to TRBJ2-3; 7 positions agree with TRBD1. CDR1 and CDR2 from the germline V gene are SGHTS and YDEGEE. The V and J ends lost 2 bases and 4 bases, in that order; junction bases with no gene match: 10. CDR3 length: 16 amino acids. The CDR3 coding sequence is TGTGCCAGCAGCTTAAGGACAGGCTCGGTGCCAGATACGCAGTATTTT. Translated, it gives CASSLRTGSVPDTQYF.

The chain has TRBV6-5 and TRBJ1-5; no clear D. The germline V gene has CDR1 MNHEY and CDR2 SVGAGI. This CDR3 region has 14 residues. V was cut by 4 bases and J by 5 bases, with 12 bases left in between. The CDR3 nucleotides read TGTGCCAGCAGTTGGAGGAATGGGGATCAGCCCCAGCATTTT. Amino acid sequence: CASSWRNGDQPQHF.

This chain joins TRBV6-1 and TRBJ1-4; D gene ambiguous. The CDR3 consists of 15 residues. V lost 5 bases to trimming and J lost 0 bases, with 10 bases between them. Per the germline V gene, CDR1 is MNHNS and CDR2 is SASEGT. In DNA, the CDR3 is TGTGCCAGCAGTCTCACGGGTACAACTAATGAAAAACTGTTTTTT. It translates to CASSLTGTTNEKLFF.

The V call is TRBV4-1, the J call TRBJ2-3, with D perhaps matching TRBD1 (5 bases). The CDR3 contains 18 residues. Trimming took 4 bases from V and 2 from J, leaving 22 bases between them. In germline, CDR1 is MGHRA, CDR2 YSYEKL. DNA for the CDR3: TGCGCCAGCAGCCGACAATTAGACAGCGCTCGATCCACAGATACGCAGTATTTT. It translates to CASSRQLDSARSTDTQYF.

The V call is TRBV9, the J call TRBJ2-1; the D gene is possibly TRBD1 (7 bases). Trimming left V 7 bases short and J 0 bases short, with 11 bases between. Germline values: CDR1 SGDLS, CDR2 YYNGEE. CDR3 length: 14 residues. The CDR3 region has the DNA TGTGCCAGCGGAGGGGGCCCCTCCTACAATGAGCAGTTCTTC. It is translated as CASGGGPSYNEQFF.

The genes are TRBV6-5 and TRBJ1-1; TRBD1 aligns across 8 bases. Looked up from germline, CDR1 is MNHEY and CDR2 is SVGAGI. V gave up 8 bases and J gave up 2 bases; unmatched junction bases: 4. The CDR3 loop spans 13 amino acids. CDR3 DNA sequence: TGTGCCAGCCTGGACAGGGCCAACACTGAAGCTTTCTTT. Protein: CASLDRANTEAFF.

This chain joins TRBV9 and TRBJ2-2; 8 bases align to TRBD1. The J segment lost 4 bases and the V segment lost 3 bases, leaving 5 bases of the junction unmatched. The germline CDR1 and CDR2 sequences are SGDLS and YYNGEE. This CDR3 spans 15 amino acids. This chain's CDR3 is CASSAKTGVTGELFF. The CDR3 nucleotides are TGTGCCAGCAGCGCCAAGACAGGGGTCACCGGGGAGCTGTTTTTT.